The T cell receptor beta chain under discussion was sequenced for a study of blood T cell repertoires in COVID-19. Study information: Italy, Spain and the United States were the sources of the convalescent and acute COVID-19 samples.

This CDR3 is built from 15 residues. Germline loops: CDR1 SGHNT, CDR2 YENEEA. J gave up 0 bases and V 5 bases, and 7 bases lay outside the gene matches. Generated by immunoSEQ multiplex PCR, the TCRdb table keeps only in-frame clones and is missing some. The profile shows approximately 260,000 clones, 80% to 90% of them singletons. The Seattle site enrolled patients during active infection and followed them longitudinally. The rearrangement joins TRBV11-3 to TRBJ2-7; TRBD1 agrees at 7 bases. The sequenced material came from peripheral blood. This sequence originates from a woman aged 65 to 85 with COVID-19, enrolled during active disease. The CDR3 reads CASSPRQGHSYEQYF. CDR3 nucleotide sequence: TGTGCCAGCAGCCCGCGACAGGGTCACTCCTACGAGCAGTACTTC.